This TCR beta chain was retrieved from a study of T cell repertoires in aging, cancer and after chemotherapy. Germline CDR1 SGHNT, CDR2 YYREEE (reference sequence). J lost 3 bases, V lost 4 bases, and 10 bases had no gene match. CDR3 size: 16 residues. Peripheral blood genomic DNA, not sorted cells or RNA, was the template. A mixed TRB-A/B primer pool amplified rearranged TRB by multiplex touch-down PCR. TCRdb re-called the multiplex PCR reads with MiXCR, one entry per CDR3 protein. Of about 8,800 distinct CDR3 sequences listed, 30% to 40% are singletons. This sequence was found in a human donor in good health. The chain combines TRBV5-4 with TRBJ2-5; TRBD1 matches 9 bases. Source material: blood. CDR3 in DNA: TGTGCCAGCAGCCCCGGGACAGGGCGATTGGAAGAGACCCAGTACTTC. Amino acids: CASSPGTGRLEETQYF.